The 2 T cell receptor beta chains below all came from one sample that was sequenced in a study of blood T cell repertoires in COVID-19. Sequenced by immunoSEQ multiplex PCR; TCRdb stores in-frame clones only, minus some. The sample includes over 250,000 clones, 70% to 90% seen only once; the top ten take approximately 9.9%. Specimen: peripheral blood. These receptors were obtained from a woman aged 70-85 years with acute or convalescent COVID-19.

This sequence joins TRBV18 and TRBJ2-1, with 13 bases that match TRBD2. V dropped 3 bases and J dropped 6; count of bases not matched to a gene: 5. The CDR3 runs 16 residues. Germline CDR1 and CDR2: KGHSH and LQKENI. CDR3 in amino acids: CASSPTGTSGVNEQFF. CDR3 nucleotide sequence: TGTGCCAGCTCACCCACCGGGACTAGCGGGGTCAATGAGCAGTTCTTC.

The rearrangement joins TRBV3-1 (or the pseudogene TRBV3-2) to TRBJ2-2; the match to TRBD1 covers 11 bases. This CDR3 contains 16 residues. Germline CDR1 is LGHDT and CDR2 is YNNKEL (reference sequence). V shed 7 bases and J 6 bases; nucleotides not matched to a gene: 10. The CDR3 sequence is CASKGTPGQGAGELFF. Written as DNA, the CDR3 is TGTGCCAGCAAAGGGACCCCGGGACAGGGGGCCGGGGAGCTGTTTTTT.